These T cell receptor beta chains were read from a single sample in a study of a mutant IDH1 vaccine in newly diagnosed glioma. The table came from immunoSEQ multiplex PCR; TCRdb's copy has only in-frame clones and leaves some out. The repertoire includes some 49,000 clones, over 60% of them detected once, and less than 5% sits in the top ten. These TCRs are of unknown antigen specificity. This material consisted of PBMCs, taken from a glioma patient whose treatment included an IDH1 peptide vaccine. These receptors all come from a woman aged 40 to 55 with glioma. Some clones in this sample may be carry-over from other donors' samples. Both conserved end residues are part of each CDR3. D genes are given only for firm matches. Size values are once, few and many counts, or a class for expanded clones, and some rows have none.

j_call clone_size d_call v_call cdr3_nt cdr3_aa
TRBJ2-3 few TRBD1 TRBV6-5 TGTGCCAGCAGTTACCAGGGGGCGAACACAGATACGCAGTATTTT CASSYQGANTDTQYF
TRBJ1-6 NA NA TRBV5-1 TGCGCCAGCAGCCCCGAGGGCAGTAATTCACCCCTCCACTTT CASSPEGSNSPLHF
TRBJ2-2 NA NA TRBV5-4 TGTGCCAGCAGCTCCCGGGGGGCCCCCACGGGGACCGGGGAGCTGTTTTTT CASSSRGAPTGTGELFF
TRBJ2-7 NA NA TRBV30 TGTGCCGCACTCCTACGAACAGCCGCCTACGAGCAGTACTTC CAALLRTAAYEQYF
TRBJ1-1 NA NA TRBV30 TGTGCCTGGAGCCTAACCCCGAACACTGAAGCTTTCTTT CAWSLTPNTEAFF
TRBJ2-1 NA NA TRBV29-1 TGCAGCGGAGAGGTGGGGGGGCGAGGGAATGAGCAGTTCTTC CSGEVGGRGNEQFF
TRBJ1-2 NA NA TRBV30 TGTGCCTGGTTGGGGTCGATGAACTATGGCTACACCTTC CAWLGSMNYGYTF
TRBJ2-5 NA TRBD2 TRBV4-3 TGCGCCAGCAGCCATGGCGGGGGGACCCAGTACTTC CASSHGGGTQYF
TRBJ1-3 NA TRBD1 TRBV25-1 TGTGCCAGCAGTGCACAGGGGGATGGGAACACCATATATTTT CASSAQGDGNTIYF
TRBJ2-2 NA NA TRBV13 TGTGCCAGCAGCTTTGGGCAGACTGGCACCGGGGAGCTGTTTTTT CASSFGQTGTGELFF
TRBJ1-2 NA NA TRBV7-9 TGTGCCAGCAGCTGGTCAGGGGACTTTGGTGGCTACACCTTC CASSWSGDFGGYTF
TRBJ1-4 few TRBD1 TRBV5-1 TGCGCCAGCAGCAAAACACAGGGGGCTCGGGAAAAACTGTTTTTT CASSKTQGAREKLFF
TRBJ2-7 NA NA TRBV15 TGTGCCACCAGCAGCGGGCAGACCATCTACGAGCAGTACTTC CATSSGQTIYEQYF
TRBJ2-5 NA NA TRBV21-1 TGTGCCAGCAGCAAAGCTTCACGGAACCAAGAGACCCAGTACTTC CASSKASRNQETQYF